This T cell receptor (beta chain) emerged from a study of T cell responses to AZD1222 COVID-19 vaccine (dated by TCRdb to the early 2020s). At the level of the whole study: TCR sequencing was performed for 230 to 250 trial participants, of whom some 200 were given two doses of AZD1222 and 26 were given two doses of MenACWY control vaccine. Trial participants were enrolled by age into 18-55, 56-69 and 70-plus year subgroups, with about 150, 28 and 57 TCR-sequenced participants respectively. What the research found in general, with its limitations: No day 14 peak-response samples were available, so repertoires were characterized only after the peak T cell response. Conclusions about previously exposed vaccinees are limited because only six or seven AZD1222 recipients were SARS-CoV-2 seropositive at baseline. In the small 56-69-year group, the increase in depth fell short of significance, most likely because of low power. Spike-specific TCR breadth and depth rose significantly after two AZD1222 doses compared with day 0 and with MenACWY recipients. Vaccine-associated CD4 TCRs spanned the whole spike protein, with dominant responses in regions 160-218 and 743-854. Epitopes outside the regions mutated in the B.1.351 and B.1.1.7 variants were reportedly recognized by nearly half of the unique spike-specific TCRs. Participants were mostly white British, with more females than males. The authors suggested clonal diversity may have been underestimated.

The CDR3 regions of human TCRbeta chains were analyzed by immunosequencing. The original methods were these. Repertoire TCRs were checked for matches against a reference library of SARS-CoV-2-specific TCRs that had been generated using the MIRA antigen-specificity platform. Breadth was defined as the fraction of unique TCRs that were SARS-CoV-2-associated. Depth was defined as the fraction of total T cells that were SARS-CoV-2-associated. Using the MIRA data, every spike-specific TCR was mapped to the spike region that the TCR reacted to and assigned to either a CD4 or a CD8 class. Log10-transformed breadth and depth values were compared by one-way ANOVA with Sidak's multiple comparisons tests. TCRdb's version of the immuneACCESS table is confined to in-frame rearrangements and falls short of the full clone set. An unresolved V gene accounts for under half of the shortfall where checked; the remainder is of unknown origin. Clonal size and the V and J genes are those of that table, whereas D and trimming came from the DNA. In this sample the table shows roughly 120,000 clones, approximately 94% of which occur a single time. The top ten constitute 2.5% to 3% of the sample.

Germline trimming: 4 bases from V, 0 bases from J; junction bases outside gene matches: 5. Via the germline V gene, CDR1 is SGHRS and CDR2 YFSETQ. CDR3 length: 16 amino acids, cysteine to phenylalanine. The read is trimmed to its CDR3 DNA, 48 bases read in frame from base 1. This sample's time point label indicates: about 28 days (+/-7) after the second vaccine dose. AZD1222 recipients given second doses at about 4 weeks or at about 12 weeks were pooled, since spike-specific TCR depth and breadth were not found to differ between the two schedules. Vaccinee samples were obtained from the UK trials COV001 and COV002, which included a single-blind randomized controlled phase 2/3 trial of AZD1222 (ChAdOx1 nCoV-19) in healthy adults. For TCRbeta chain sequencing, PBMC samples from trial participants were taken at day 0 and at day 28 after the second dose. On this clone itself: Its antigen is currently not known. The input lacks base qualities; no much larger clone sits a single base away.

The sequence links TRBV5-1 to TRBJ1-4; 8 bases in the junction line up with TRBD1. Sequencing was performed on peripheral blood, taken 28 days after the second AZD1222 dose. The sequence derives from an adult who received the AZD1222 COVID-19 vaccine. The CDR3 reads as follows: CASSRQGPATNEKLFF. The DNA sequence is TGCGCCAGCAGCCGACAGGGGCCCGCAACTAATGAAAAACTGTTTTTT.